This TCR beta chain was obtained from a study of CXCR3-negative and CXCR3-positive naive CD8 T cells. Whole-study findings and limits: Naive CXCR3-positive cells had TRB CDR3s more hydrophobic than those of CXCR3-negative naive cells. Memory CD8+ cells showed much lower diversity, while both naive subsets displayed comparably high diversity.

Libraries were UMI-labeled 5' RACE TRB cDNA. TCRdb reprocessed the 5' RACE reads, with one entry per CDR3 protein and no DNA. This sample contains roughly 65,000 distinct CDR3 sequences. Every CD8+ subset sample held around 300,000 flow-sorted cells, done in triplicate. To note about this clonotype: The antigen is unknown.

The germline gives CDR1 SGHRS, CDR2 YFSETQ. This CDR3 has 16 amino acids. V usage is TRBV5-1 and J usage is TRBJ2-7; TCRdb calls TRBD2, which cannot be checked without DNA. The TCR sequence derives from a human donor in good health. Some clones in this sample may be carry-over from other donors' samples. Input material: naive CXCR3+ CD8+ T cells from blood. Subset given: CD45RO-CCR7+CD27+CD95- naive CD8+ T cells expressing CXCR3 (TNR3+). The CDR3 is CASSLEAGLPYYEQYF.